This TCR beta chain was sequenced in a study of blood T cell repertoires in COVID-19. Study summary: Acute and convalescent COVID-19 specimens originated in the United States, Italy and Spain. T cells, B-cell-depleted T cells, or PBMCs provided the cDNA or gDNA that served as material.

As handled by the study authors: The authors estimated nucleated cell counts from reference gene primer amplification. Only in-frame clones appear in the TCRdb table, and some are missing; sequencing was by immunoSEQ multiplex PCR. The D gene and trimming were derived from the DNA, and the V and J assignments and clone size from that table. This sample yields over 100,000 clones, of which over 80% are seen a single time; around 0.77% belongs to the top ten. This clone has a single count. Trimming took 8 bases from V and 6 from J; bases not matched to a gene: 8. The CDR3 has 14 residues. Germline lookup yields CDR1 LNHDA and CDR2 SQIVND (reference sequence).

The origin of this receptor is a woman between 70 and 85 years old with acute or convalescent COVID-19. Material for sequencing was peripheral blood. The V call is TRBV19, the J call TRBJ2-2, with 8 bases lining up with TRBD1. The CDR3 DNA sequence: TGTGCCAGTCTACAGGGGGTCCCCCCCGGGGAGCTGTTTTTT. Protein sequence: CASLQGVPPGELFF. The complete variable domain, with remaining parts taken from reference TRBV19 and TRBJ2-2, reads DGGITQSPKYLFRKEGQNVTLSCEQNLNHDAMYWYRQDPGQGLRLIYYSQIVNDFQKGDIAEGYSVSREKKESFPLTVTSAQKNPTAFYLCASLQGVPPGELFFGEGSRLTVL.